Below are 18 T cell receptor beta chains sequenced from a single sample in a study of blood T cells in healthy people across ages. Sample-barcoded 5' priming and a J-beta primer mix drove a second PCR of roughly 7 to 11 cycles. MiXCR, run by TCRdb on the 5' RACE reads, gives a single entry per CDR3 protein. The sample has some 1,000,000 distinct CDR3 sequences; approximately 26% are singletons. This same sample was also taken into another study, of T cells of mothers and their children.

What was sequenced was blood. The origin of the receptors is a girl aged 2-10 years in good health.

Here the CDR3 reads CASSPPLAGGYEQYF. The CDR3, as DNA: TGTGCCAGCAGCCCACCCTTAGCAGGGGGTTACGAGCAGTACTTC. The chain links TRBV3-1 to TRBJ2-1; 7 bases match TRBD1. The J call may be wrong; the DNA end is better matched by TRBJ2-7. Looked up from germline, CDR1 is LGHDT and CDR2 is YNNKEL (reference sequence). The CDR3 is 15 amino acids.

This chain links TRBV11-2 with TRBJ2-4; D unresolved. Trimming left V 1 base short and J 8 bases short, with 12 bases between. Germline V gene data show CDR1 as SGHAT and CDR2 as FQNNGV. The CDR3 has 14 residues. The chain's CDR3 is CASSLGGSEDIQYF. For the CDR3, the DNA is TGTGCCAGCAGCTTAGGGGGAAGCGAAGACATTCAGTACTTC. Based on the CDR3 plus reference TRBV11-2 and TRBJ2-4, the full variable domain is EAGVAQSPRYKIIEKRQSVAFWCNPISGHATLYWYQQILGQGPKLLIQFQNNGVVDDSQLPKDRFSAERLKGVDSTLKIQPAKLEDSAVYLCASSLGGSEDIQYFGAGTRLSVL.

The chain uses TRBV4-1 and TRBJ1-4, with D possibly being TRBD1 (5 bases). The CDR3 consists of 18 residues. Germline assignment: CDR1 MGHRA and CDR2 YSYEKL. Trimming cost V 0 bases and J 0 bases, with 14 bases left between them. The CDR3 nucleotides read TGCGCCAGCAGCCAAGAAGGGGCGGTATTTACAACTAATGAAAAACTGTTTTTT. This encodes CASSQEGAVFTTNEKLFF.

This clonotype was recorded a few times. In DNA form, the CDR3 reads TGTGCCAGCAGTCAGACAGGGGGCAATCAGCCCCAGCATTTT. Amino acid sequence: CASSQTGGNQPQHF. The gene calls are TRBV7-9 and TRBJ1-5, with TRBD1 identical over 8 bases. This CDR3 comprises 14 residues. V gave up 6 bases and J gave up 2 bases; unmatched junction bases: 3. Germline V gene data show CDR1 as SEHNR and CDR2 as FQNEAQ (reference sequence).

The chain joins TRBV27 to TRBJ1-4; D is uncertain. The V and J ends lost 1 base and 7 bases respectively, with 10 bases between them. Germline V gene sequence: CDR1 MNHEY, CDR2 SMNVEV (reference sequence). The CDR3 loop spans 14 amino acids. CDR3 in DNA: TGTGCCAGCAGTTTATTGTACGGGAGTGAAAAACTGTTTTTT. It codes for CASSLLYGSEKLFF.

For the CDR3, the DNA is TGTGCCAGCAGCTTAGACAACTTCCCCTTCTACGAGCAGTACTTC. It yields the protein CASSLDNFPFYEQYF. The chain is built from TRBV7-2 and TRBJ2-5; no reliable D call. The J call may be incorrect, as the DNA end agrees better with TRBJ2-7. The CDR3 loop spans 15 amino acids. Germline V gene sequence: CDR1 SGHTA, CDR2 FQGNSA.

This chain links TRBV7-3 with TRBJ2-1, with D perhaps TRBD2 (5 bases). Germline V lookup: CDR1 SGHTA, CDR2 FQGTGA. Trimming removed 4 bases from V and 0 bases from J, with 19 bases in between. This CDR3 has 18 residues. CDR3 DNA: TGTGCCAGCAGCTCCCTTGGGAGCGGACCCAGCTCCTACAATGAGCAGTTCTTC. It specifies CASSSLGSGPSSYNEQFF.

CDR3 DNA sequence: TGTGCCAGCACGACAGGGAATCTCGAGCGGGGCTCCTACGAGCAGTACTTC. It is translated as CASTTGNLERGSYEQYF. The rearrangement links TRBV27 to TRBJ2-7, with D possibly being TRBD1 or TRBD2 (7 bases each). Trimming pared 7 bases from V and 0 bases from J, leaving 22 bases between. The CDR3 consists of 17 residues. Germline V CDR1 and CDR2: MNHEY, SMNVEV (reference sequence).

This clonotype was counted between two and nine times. The chain uses TRBV28 and TRBJ2-3, with D perhaps matching TRBD1 (6 bases). V was clipped by 5 bases and J by 10 bases, with 13 bases between them. In germline, CDR1 is MDHEN, CDR2 SYDVKM. The CDR3 contains 12 residues. The DNA for the CDR3 is TGTGCCAGCAGTGTACAGGGAGTTGCGCAGTATTTT. Amino acid sequence: CASSVQGVAQYF.

This clonotype was observed a few times. The chain is built from TRBV10-2 and TRBJ2-1; D gene unclear. CDR1 WSHSY and CDR2 SAAADI come from the germline V gene. V lost 6 bases to trimming and J lost 0 bases, with 9 bases between them. CDR3 length: 14 residues. Here the CDR3 DNA reads TGCGCCAGCAGCCCTACGGTCTCCTACAATGAGCAGTTCTTC. Protein product: CASSPTVSYNEQFF.

The rearrangement uses TRBV29-1 and TRBJ2-7; D ambiguous. The length of the CDR3 is 13 residues. Germline values: CDR1 SQVTM, CDR2 ANQGSEA. The ends were cut back, 4 bases at V and 4 bases at J, with 14 bases in the middle. CDR3 amino acids: CSVGGQRRYEQYF. CDR3 coding DNA: TGCAGCGTTGGAGGCCAAAGGAGATACGAGCAGTACTTC.

This chain joins TRBV7-2 and TRBJ1-2; D ambiguous. V was trimmed by 4 bases and J by 6 bases, leaving 6 bases between them. The CDR3 covers 11 residues. The germline V gene has CDR1 SGHTA and CDR2 FQGNSA. This chain's CDR3 is CASSSRDGYTF. CDR3 sequence (DNA): TGTGCCAGCAGCTCCCGAGATGGCTACACCTTC.

This clonotype turned up a few times. The chain couples TRBV27 to TRBJ2-5; D is uncertain. The J call may be wrong; the DNA end is better matched by TRBJ2-7. The CDR3 is 13 amino acids. Germline loops: CDR1 MNHEY, CDR2 SMNVEV (reference sequence). The CDR3 sequence: CARSGSLPYEQYF. The CDR3 DNA reads TGTGCCAGATCCGGTTCTTTACCCTACGAGCAGTACTTC.

Only a few counts were recorded for this clonotype. The gene calls are TRBV11-2 and TRBJ2-7; 9 bases align to TRBD1. Trimming cost V 4 bases and J 3 bases; bases outside gene matches: 10. The CDR3 covers 16 residues. Germline V gene data show CDR1 as SGHAT and CDR2 as FQNNGV. This chain's CDR3 is CASSSFRDREYYEQYF. In DNA, the CDR3 is TGTGCCAGCAGCTCGTTTCGGGACAGGGAATACTACGAGCAGTACTTC.

The chain carries TRBV5-6 and TRBJ2-2; D unclear. V was clipped by 2 bases and J by 8 bases, with 10 bases between them. CDR3 length equals 13 residues. Germline lookup yields CDR1 SGHDT and CDR2 YYEEEE. The CDR3 region is CASSLLVRGELFF. The CDR3 DNA reads as TGTGCCAGCAGCTTATTAGTACGTGGGGAGCTGTTTTTT.

The chain uses TRBV7-9 and TRBJ1-4; D is unresolved. There are 13 residues in the CDR3. V lost 3 bases and J lost 5, with 7 bases in between. Looked up from germline, CDR1 is SEHNR and CDR2 is FQNEAQ (reference sequence). The CDR3 loop reads CASSFRGNEKLFF. In DNA form, the CDR3 reads TGTGCCAGCAGCTTTCGAGGGAATGAAAAACTGTTTTTT.

V and J are TRBV20-1 and TRBJ1-1; D not resolved. Deletions cut 3 bases from V and 0 bases from J, with 8 bases between. CDR3 length: 13 amino acids. The germline V gene encodes CDR1 DFQATT and CDR2 SNEGSKA (reference sequence). The CDR3 loop reads CSASPSLNTEAFF. The CDR3 DNA reads TGCAGTGCTAGTCCCAGCTTGAACACTGAAGCTTTCTTT.

The CDR3 sequence: CASSGWTNTEAFF. DNA for the CDR3: TGTGCCAGCAGTGGATGGACGAACACTGAAGCTTTCTTT. The chain is built from TRBV2 and TRBJ1-1; D not resolved. CDR3 length: 13 amino acids. From germline, CDR1 is SNHLY and CDR2 FYNNEI. The V gene lost 4 bases and the J gene lost 1 base, with 7 bases spanning the gap.